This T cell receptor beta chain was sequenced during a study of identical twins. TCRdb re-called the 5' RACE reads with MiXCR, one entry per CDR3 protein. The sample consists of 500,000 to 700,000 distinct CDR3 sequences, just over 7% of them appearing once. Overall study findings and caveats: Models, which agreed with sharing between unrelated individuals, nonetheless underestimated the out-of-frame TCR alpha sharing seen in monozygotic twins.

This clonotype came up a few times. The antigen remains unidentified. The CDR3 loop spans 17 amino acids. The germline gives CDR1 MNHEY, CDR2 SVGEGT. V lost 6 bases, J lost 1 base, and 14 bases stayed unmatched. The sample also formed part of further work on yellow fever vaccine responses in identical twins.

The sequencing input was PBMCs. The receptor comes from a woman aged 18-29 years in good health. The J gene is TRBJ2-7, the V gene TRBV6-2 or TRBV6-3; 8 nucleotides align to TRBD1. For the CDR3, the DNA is TGTGCCAGCAGCCGGACAGGGAAGGCCTCCATATCCTACGAGCAGTACTTC. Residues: CASSRTGKASISYEQYF.